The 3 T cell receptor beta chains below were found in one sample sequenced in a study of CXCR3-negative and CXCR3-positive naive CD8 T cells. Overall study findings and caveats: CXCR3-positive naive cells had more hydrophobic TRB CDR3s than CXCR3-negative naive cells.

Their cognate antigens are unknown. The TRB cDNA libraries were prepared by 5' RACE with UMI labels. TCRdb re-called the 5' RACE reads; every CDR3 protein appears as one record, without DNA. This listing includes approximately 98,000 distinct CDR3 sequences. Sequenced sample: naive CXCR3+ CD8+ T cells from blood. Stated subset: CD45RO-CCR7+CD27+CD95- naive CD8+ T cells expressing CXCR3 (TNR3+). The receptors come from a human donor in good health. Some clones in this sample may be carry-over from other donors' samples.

CDR3 in amino acids: CSVETGYSETQYF. J is TRBJ2-5 and V is TRBV29-1; lacking DNA, the TRBD1 call made by TCRdb goes unchecked. Germline V gene sequence: CDR1 SQVTM, CDR2 ANQGSEA. The CDR3 is made up of 13 amino acids.

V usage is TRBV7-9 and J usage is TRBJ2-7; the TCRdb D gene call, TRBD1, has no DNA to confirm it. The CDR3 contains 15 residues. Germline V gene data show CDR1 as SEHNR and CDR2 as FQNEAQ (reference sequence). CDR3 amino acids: CASSYEGSGSYEQYF.

This CDR3 reads CASSGLGDYNSPLHF. This rearrangement joins TRBV2 to TRBJ1-6; absent DNA, TCRdb's TRBD1 call cannot be checked. Germline V gene lookup returns CDR1 SNHLY and CDR2 FYNNEI. The CDR3 runs 15 residues.